Shown below are 23 T cell receptor beta chains from a single sample sequenced in a study of cytomegalovirus exposure and HLA in healthy donors. PCR involved 60 Vbeta and 13 Jbeta primers. The protocol was immunoSEQ multiplex PCR, while the TCRdb copy is restricted to in-frame clones and leaves out a portion. Of some 240,000 clones listed, around 90% are singletons. The sample consisted of PBMCs. These receptors were collected from a girl aged 2-10 years in good health and CMV-seronegative.

The J gene is TRBJ1-2, the V gene TRBV10-2; 10 nucleotides match TRBD1. The J segment lost 3 bases and the V segment lost 6 bases, leaving 4 bases of the junction unmatched. In germline, CDR1 is WSHSY, CDR2 SAAADI. The CDR3 runs 14 residues. Here the CDR3 DNA reads TGCGCCAGCAGGGTGACAGGGGGCGACTATGGCTACACCTTC. Translating gives CASRVTGGDYGYTF.

The chain uses TRBV7-3 and TRBJ2-6; D is unresolved. The V gene's germline CDR1 is SGHTA and CDR2 FQGTGA. With 5 bases removed from V and 1 base from J, the gap between germline ends came to 6 bases. This CDR3 region has 14 residues. The CDR3, as DNA: TGTGCCAGCAGCGCCGAGTCTGGGGCCAACGTCCTGACTTTC. It codes for CASSAESGANVLTF.

The V gene is TRBV5-1, the J gene TRBJ2-7; 10 positions match TRBD2. CDR3 length equals 15 residues. J gave up 2 bases and V 3 bases, and 5 bases lay outside the gene matches. In germline, CDR1 is SGHRS, CDR2 YFSETQ. The CDR3 DNA reads as TGCGCCAGCAGCTACTGGACTAGCGGACCCTACGAGCAGTACTTC. This gives the protein CASSYWTSGPYEQYF. The full variable domain, its missing parts supplied by reference TRBV5-1 and TRBJ2-7, is KAGVTQTPRYLIKTRGQQVTLSCSPISGHRSVSWYQQTPGQGLQFLFEYFSETQRNKGNFPGRFSGRQFSNSRSEMNVSTLELGDSALYLCASSYWTSGPYEQYFGPGTRLTVT.

CDR3 bases: TGTGCCAGCATGGGCCAGAACACTGAAGCTTTCTTT. Its protein is CASMGQNTEAFF. This chain uses TRBV27 with TRBJ1-1; D unresolved. The CDR3 contains 12 residues. Germline V gene sequence: CDR1 MNHEY, CDR2 SMNVEV (reference sequence). V lost 7 bases, J lost 1 base, and 7 bases lay in between.

The chain carries TRBV27 and TRBJ2-7; D uncertain. The CDR3 has 16 amino acids. V lost 6 bases, J lost 0 bases, and 18 bases lay in between. The germline CDR1 and CDR2 sequences are MNHEY and SMNVEV (reference sequence). The CDR3 sequence is CASSPLSPASSYEQYF. CDR3 bases: TGTGCCAGCAGCCCCCTAAGCCCCGCTAGCTCCTACGAGCAGTACTTC.

The rearrangement joins TRBV6-5 to TRBJ2-5; 9 nucleotides match TRBD1. The CDR3 spans 12 residues. Germline V lookup: CDR1 MNHEY, CDR2 SVGAGI. The trim removed 6 bases at V and 11 bases at J, leaving 7 bases unmatched. The CDR3 region has the DNA TGTGCCAGCAGAACGACAGGGGGTGAGCAGTACTTC. The encoded protein is CASRTTGGEQYF.

The CDR3, as DNA: TGTGCCTGGAGTCCCATGAATAGCGGGAGGGCCAGTGATACGCAGTATTTT. Its translation: CAWSPMNSGRASDTQYF. The J gene is TRBJ2-3, the V gene TRBV30; 11 nucleotides match TRBD2. CDR1 and CDR2 (germline): GTSNPN, SVGIG (reference sequence). This CDR3 is 17 amino acids long. Germline trimming cut 2 bases from V and 6 bases from J; bases unmatched to any gene: 13.

This sequence joins TRBV9 and TRBJ2-7; D gene unclear. V gave up 4 bases and J gave up 0 bases, with 11 bases separating them. The CDR3 length is 14 residues. Per the germline V gene, CDR1 is SGDLS and CDR2 is YYNGEE. In DNA, the CDR3 is TGTGCCAGCAGCCCCCGACTGGACTCCTACGAGCAGTACTTC. As protein: CASSPRLDSYEQYF. The full variable domain, its missing parts supplied by reference TRBV9 and TRBJ2-7, is DSGVTQTPKHLITATGQRVTLRCSPRSGDLSVYWYQQSLDQGLQFLIQYYNGEERAKGNILERFSAQQFPDLHSELNLSSLELGDSALYFCASSPRLDSYEQYFGPGTRLTVT.

The genes are TRBV7-8 and TRBJ1-4, with TRBD1 identical over 7 bases. CDR3 length: 17 residues. Germline CDR1 SGHVS, CDR2 FQNEAQ. V was clipped by 4 bases and J by 5 bases; unmatched bases: 13. The CDR3 region is CASSSTRGGTENEKLFF. The DNA of the CDR3 is TGTGCCAGCAGCTCCACCCGGGGGGGGACAGAAAATGAAAAACTGTTTTTT.

The J gene is TRBJ2-5, the V gene TRBV7-8; a weak D match, TRBD1 (6 bases). Trimming left V 6 bases short and J 5 bases short, with 13 bases between. Germline assignment: CDR1 SGHVS and CDR2 FQNEAQ. The CDR3 has 13 residues. As DNA, the CDR3 is TGTGCCAGCAGAGAAGGGGGTCGTGAGACCCAGTACTTC. This sequence encodes CASREGGRETQYF.

The chain has TRBV27 and TRBJ2-3; TRBD2 might be the D (5 bases). The CDR3 covers 13 residues. V was shortened by 3 bases and J by 3 bases, with 7 bases between the two germline ends. Germline V CDR1 and CDR2: MNHEY, SMNVEV (reference sequence). The DNA for the CDR3 is TGTGCCAGCAGTTTCCGGGAAACAGATACGCAGTATTTT. Protein sequence: CASSFRETDTQYF.

About this clone: Compared with germline, one end of the junction differs, possibly owing to a read error. V usage is TRBV6-1 and J usage is TRBJ2-7; TRBD1 agrees at 7 bases. CDR3 length: 14 residues. Germline-derived CDR1 and CDR2 are MNHNS and SASEGT. For the CDR3, the DNA is TGTGCCAGCAGTCTACCCCGGGTCAGGGGACAGTTGTCCTTC. Translation gives CASSLPRVRGQLSF.

The chain combines TRBV7-8 with TRBJ1-5; D is uncertain. Germline V gives CDR1 SGHVS, CDR2 FQNEAQ. This CDR3 region has 12 residues. V lost 6 bases, J lost 9 bases, and 12 bases lay in between. The CDR3 coding sequence is TGTGCCAGCAGTGAGGTCTGGAGGCCCCAGCATTTT. Translated, it gives CASSEVWRPQHF.

This chain uses TRBV27 with TRBJ1-1; tentative D call: TRBD1 (5 bases). Per the germline V gene, CDR1 is MNHEY and CDR2 is SMNVEV (reference sequence). V shed 3 bases and J shed 4 bases, with 9 bases lying between them. There are 13 residues in the CDR3. DNA of the CDR3: TGTGCCAGCAGTTTTAACCAGGGCACTGAAGCTTTCTTT. Translating gives CASSFNQGTEAFF.

V gene TRBV9 combines with J gene TRBJ2-7, with D unclear. This CDR3 is 12 amino acids long. CDR1 is SGDLS and CDR2 is YYNGEE in the germline V gene. The V and J ends lost 4 bases and 0 bases respectively, with 5 bases between them. CDR3 region: CASSLSSYEQYF. The CDR3 region has the DNA TGTGCCAGCAGCCTCAGCTCCTACGAGCAGTACTTC.

This CDR3 is CASAPSLGYGYTF. CDR3 coding DNA: TGTGCCAGCGCCCCCTCACTCGGCTATGGCTACACCTTC. The chain is built from TRBV19 and TRBJ1-2; no definite D call. The V gene lost 9 bases and the J gene lost 4 bases, with 15 bases spanning the gap. Per germline, CDR1 LNHDA and CDR2 SQIVND (reference sequence). The CDR3 extends over 13 amino acids.

Points on this clone: At one end, the junction sequence differs from germline, possibly due to a read error. This chain links TRBV7-9 with TRBJ2-6; no clear D gene. This CDR3 is built from 15 residues. Germline V gene data show CDR1 as SEHNR and CDR2 as FQNEAQ (reference sequence). The CDR3 spells CSSSLVGGGANVLTF. In nucleotides, the CDR3 is TGTTCCAGCAGCTTAGTCGGCGGTGGGGCCAACGTCCTGACTTTC.

CDR3 nucleotide sequence: TGTGCCAGCTCACCAACTAGCGGGGTCGTCACAGATACGCAGTATTTT. The encoded protein is CASSPTSGVVTDTQYF. The J gene is TRBJ2-3, the V gene TRBV18; TRBD2 agrees at 10 bases. V trimming: 2 bases; J trimming: 2 bases; junction bases outside the gene matches: 4. CDR3 length: 16 amino acids. Germline CDR1 and CDR2: KGHSH and LQKENI.

The chain has TRBV28 and TRBJ1-1, with a weak D call TRBD1 (5 bases). CDR3 length: 15 residues. Germline CDR1 and CDR2: MDHEN and SYDVKM. V lost 6 bases and J lost 4, with 18 bases in between. CDR3 sequence: CASSIYTGGGTEAFF. In DNA form, the CDR3 reads TGTGCCAGCAGCATATACACCGGGGGTGGCACTGAAGCTTTCTTT.

This clone has only one observation. The chain combines TRBV6-1 with TRBJ2-1, with D tentatively TRBD2 (5 bases). The CDR3 loop spans 12 amino acids. The germline V gene encodes CDR1 MNHNS and CDR2 SASEGT. Between the trimmed V and J ends, which lost 3 bases and 9 bases, there was a span of 9 bases. The CDR3 sequence: CASSDLAGEQFF. CDR3 in DNA: TGTGCCAGCAGTGACCTCGCGGGTGAGCAGTTCTTC.

The J gene is TRBJ2-5, the V gene TRBV10-3; D is perhaps TRBD2 (5 bases). CDR1 ENHRY and CDR2 SYGVKD come from the germline V gene. The V end was cut by 0 bases, the J end by 3 bases, with 17 bases between. This CDR3 contains 17 residues. For the CDR3, the DNA is TGTGCCATCAGTGAGTCGTGGGGTGCGGGTATAGAAGAGACCCAGTACTTC. Amino acid sequence: CAISESWGAGIEETQYF.

This chain links TRBV5-1 with TRBJ1-5, with D possibly being TRBD1 (6 bases). The germline V and J ends were trimmed by 4 bases and 5 bases, with 16 bases remaining between them. The germline V gene encodes CDR1 SGHRS and CDR2 YFSETQ. The CDR3 contains 15 residues. This CDR3 reads CASSMGAGVDQPQHF. The CDR3 DNA follows: TGCGCCAGCAGCATGGGAGCAGGGGTCGATCAGCCCCAGCATTTT.

The chain recombines TRBV29-1 with TRBJ2-6; D remains ambiguous. Germline V gene sequence: CDR1 SQVTM, CDR2 ANQGSEA. This CDR3 has 14 residues. Trimming stripped 6 bases from V and 0 bases from J, with 9 bases between. In DNA form, the CDR3 reads TGCAGCGTCGAGGCCGGCTCTGGGGCCAACGTCCTGACTTTC. Its translation is CSVEAGSGANVLTF. Together with reference TRBV29-1 and TRBJ2-6, the CDR3 gives the full variable domain: SAVISQKPSRDICQRGTSLTIQCQVDSQVTMMFWYRQQPGQSLTLIATANQGSEATYESGFVIDKFPISRPNLTFSTLTVSNMSPEDSSIYLCSVEAGSGANVLTFGAGSRLTVL.